This record looks at one T cell receptor (beta chain) sequence and its context. Its antigen is currently unknown. The CDR3 contains 13 residues. Trimming removed 4 bases at V and 7 bases at J, with 12 bases between. Germline CDR1 is SGHDT and CDR2 is YYEEEE. With baseline, cycle 4 day 1, and cycle 7 day 1 as timepoints, blood was sampled. Method: immunoSEQ multiplex PCR; TCRdb's copy keeps in-frame clones and lacks some. The table has some 60,000 clones, about 85% seen once; the top ten hold about 4.3%. The record originates from a study of OX40 agonist ivuxolimab in advanced cancers. Overall study context: Past anti-PD-1, anti-PD-L1 or anti-CTLA-4 therapy was accepted, and roughly 40% had received some. There were three patients with partial responses, one having hepatocellular carcinoma and two cutaneous melanoma. General study findings and limits: Low normalized T-cell clonal expansion also characterized some of the nonresponders.

The TCR originated in an adult with an advanced solid tumor such as melanoma, head and neck, liver or kidney cancer. The sequencing here drew on CD4+ or CD8+ T cells sorted from blood, taken in a trial of the OX40 agonist ivuxolimab. The chain has TRBV5-6 and TRBJ1-5; D gene unclear. CDR3 nucleotide sequence: TGTGCCAGCAGCAAAGACCGCGGGCAGCCCCAGCATTTT. Protein product: CASSKDRGQPQHF. Supplemented by reference TRBV5-6 and TRBJ1-5, the full variable domain reads DAGVTQSPTHLIKTRGQQVTLRCSPKSGHDTVSWYQQALGQGPQFIFQYYEEEERQRGNFPDRFSGHQFPNYSSELNVNALLLGDSALYLCASSKDRGQPQHFGDGTRLSIL.